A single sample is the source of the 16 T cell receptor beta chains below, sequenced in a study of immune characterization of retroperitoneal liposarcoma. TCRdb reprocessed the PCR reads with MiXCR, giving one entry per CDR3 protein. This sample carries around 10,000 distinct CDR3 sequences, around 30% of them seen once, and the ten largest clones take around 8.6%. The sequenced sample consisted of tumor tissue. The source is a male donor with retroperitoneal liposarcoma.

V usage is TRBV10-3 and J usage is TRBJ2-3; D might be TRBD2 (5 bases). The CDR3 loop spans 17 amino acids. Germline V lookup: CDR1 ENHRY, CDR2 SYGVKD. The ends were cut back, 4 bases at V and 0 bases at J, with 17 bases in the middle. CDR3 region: CAISAFTGRESTDTQYF. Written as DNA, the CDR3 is TGTGCCATCAGTGCGTTCACCGGACGGGAAAGCACAGATACGCAGTATTTT.

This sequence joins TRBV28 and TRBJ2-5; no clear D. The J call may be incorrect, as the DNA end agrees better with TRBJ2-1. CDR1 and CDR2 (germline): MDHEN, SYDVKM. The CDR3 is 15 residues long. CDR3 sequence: CASSSAVRLNNEQFF. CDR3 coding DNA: TGTGCCAGCAGTTCCGCCGTAAGGTTGAACAATGAGCAGTTCTTC.

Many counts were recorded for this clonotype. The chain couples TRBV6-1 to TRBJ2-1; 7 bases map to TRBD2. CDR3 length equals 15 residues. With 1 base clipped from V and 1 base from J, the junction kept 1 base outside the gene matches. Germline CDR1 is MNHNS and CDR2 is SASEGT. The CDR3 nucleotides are TGTGCCAGCAGTGAAGAGCGGGATTCCTACAATGAGCAGTTCTTC. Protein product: CASSEERDSYNEQFF.

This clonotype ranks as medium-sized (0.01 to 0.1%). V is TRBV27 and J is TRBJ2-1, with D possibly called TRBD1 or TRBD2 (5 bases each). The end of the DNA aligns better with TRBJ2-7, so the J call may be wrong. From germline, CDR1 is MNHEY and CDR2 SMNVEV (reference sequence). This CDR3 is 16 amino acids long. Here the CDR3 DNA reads TGTGCCAGCAGTTTATCGGACATAGGACGGGGCAATGAGCAGTACTTC. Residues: CASSLSDIGRGNEQYF.

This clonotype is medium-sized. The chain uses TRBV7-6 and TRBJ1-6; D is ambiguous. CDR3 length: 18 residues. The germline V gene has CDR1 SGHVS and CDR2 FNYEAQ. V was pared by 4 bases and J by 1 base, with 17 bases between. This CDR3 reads CASSSDPPMRSYNSPLHF. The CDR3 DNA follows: TGTGCCAGCAGCTCGGACCCTCCCATGAGGTCCTATAATTCACCCCTCCACTTT.

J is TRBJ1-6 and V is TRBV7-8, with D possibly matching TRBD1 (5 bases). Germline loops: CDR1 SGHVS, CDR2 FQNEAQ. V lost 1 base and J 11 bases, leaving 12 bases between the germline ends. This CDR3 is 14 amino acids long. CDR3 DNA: TGTGCCAGCAGCTTAGTACAGGATCAGGCACCCCTCCACTTT. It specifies CASSLVQDQAPLHF.

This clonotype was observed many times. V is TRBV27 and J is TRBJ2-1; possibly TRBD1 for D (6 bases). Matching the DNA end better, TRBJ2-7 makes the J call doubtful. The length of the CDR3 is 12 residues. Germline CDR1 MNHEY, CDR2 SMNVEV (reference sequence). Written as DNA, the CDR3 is TGTGCCAGCAGTCCGCCCAGGGGCGAGCAGTACTTC. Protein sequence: CASSPPRGEQYF.

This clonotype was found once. In DNA form, the CDR3 reads TGTGCCAGCAGTTACTCAGGGATGAACACTGAAGCTTTCTTT. Translating gives CASSYSGMNTEAFF. The gene calls are TRBV6-6 and TRBJ1-1, with D unclear. CDR1 is MNHNY, CDR2 SVGAGI, per germline (reference sequence). V was cut by 0 bases and J by 0 bases, with 5 bases left in between. The length of the CDR3 is 14 residues.

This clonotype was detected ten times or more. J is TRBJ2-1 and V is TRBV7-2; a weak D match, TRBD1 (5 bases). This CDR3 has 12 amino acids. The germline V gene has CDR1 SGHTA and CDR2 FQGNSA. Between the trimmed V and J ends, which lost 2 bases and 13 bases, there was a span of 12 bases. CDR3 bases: TGTGCCAGCAGCTTAACAGGAGAGACCCAGTTCTTC. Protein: CASSLTGETQFF.

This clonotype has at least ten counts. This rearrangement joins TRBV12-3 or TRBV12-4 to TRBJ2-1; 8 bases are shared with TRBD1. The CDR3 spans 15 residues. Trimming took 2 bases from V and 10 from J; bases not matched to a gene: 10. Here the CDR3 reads CASSLSQGARDEQFF. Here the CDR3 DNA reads TGTGCCAGCAGTTTAAGCCAGGGGGCGCGAGACGAGCAGTTCTTC.

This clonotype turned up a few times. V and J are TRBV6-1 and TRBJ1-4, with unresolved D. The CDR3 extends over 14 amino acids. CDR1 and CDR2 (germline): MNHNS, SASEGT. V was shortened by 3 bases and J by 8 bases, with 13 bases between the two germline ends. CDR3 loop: CASSETEVREKLFF. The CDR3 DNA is TGTGCCAGCAGTGAGACGGAAGTGAGGGAAAAACTGTTTTTT.

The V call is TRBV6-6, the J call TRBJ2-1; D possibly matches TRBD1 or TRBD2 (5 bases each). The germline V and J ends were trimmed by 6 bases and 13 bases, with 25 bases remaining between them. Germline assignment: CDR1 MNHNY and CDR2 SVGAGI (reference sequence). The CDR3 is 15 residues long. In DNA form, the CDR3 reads TGTGCCAGCAGCCCCGGGGATCCGGTGGGGGAGACCCAGTTCTTC. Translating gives CASSPGDPVGETQFF.

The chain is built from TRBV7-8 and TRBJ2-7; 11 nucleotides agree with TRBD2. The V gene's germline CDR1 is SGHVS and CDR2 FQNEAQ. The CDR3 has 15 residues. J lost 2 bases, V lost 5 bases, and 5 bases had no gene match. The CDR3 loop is CASSAGTSGTYEQYF. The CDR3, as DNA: TGTGCCAGCAGCGCAGGGACTAGCGGAACCTACGAGCAGTACTTC.

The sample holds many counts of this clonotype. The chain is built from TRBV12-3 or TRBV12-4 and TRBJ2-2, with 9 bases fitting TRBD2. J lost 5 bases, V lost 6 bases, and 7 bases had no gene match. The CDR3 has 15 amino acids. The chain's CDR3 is CASSFSGRGTGELFF. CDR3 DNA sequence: TGTGCCAGCAGCTTTAGCGGGAGAGGGACCGGGGAGCTGTTTTTT.

CDR3 region: CASSSQVGEQYF. The CDR3, as DNA: TGTGCCAGCAGTTCTCAGGTTGGGGAGCAGTACTTC. The chain combines TRBV27 with TRBJ2-4, with a weak D call TRBD2 (5 bases). This CDR3 comprises 12 residues. Germline values: CDR1 MNHEY, CDR2 SMNVEV (reference sequence). V dropped 4 bases and J dropped 13 bases, with 14 bases sitting between them.

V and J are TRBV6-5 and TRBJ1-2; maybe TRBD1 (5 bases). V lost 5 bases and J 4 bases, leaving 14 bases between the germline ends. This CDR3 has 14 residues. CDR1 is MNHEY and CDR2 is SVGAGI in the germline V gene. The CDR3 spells CASSEMGVRYGYTF. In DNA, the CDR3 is TGTGCCAGCAGTGAGATGGGGGTACGCTATGGCTACACCTTC.